The 30 T cell receptor beta chains reported below all come from one sample, sequenced in a study of response to subunit inactivated influenza vaccine. TCRdb independently ran MiXCR on the RT-PCR reads; one entry per CDR3 protein. The top ten hold approximately 11% of the sample, which has more than 550,000 distinct CDR3 sequences, approximately 10% seen once. The same data also contributed to another study, on T cells expressing NK-cell markers. In that study: As the method of synthesis, 5'RACE template switching with UMIs yielded TCR beta cDNA.

The sequenced sample was PBMCs from blood, obtained on the day of vaccination. The receptors were gathered from a man in his forties or fifties who received an inactivated influenza vaccine.

This chain connects TRBV9 to TRBJ1-2; D is unresolved. This CDR3 contains 14 residues. Trimming cost V 2 bases and J 0 bases, with 8 bases left between them. Germline CDR1 SGDLS, CDR2 YYNGEE. The CDR3 is CASSVERSNYGYTF. DNA for the CDR3: TGTGCCAGCAGCGTCGAGAGGTCTAACTATGGCTACACCTTC.

The CDR3 spells CASRQGLPSNQPQHF. In DNA form, the CDR3 reads TGTGCCAGCAGGCAGGGACTCCCTAGCAATCAGCCCCAGCATTTT. The chain carries TRBV5-5 and TRBJ1-5, with D perhaps matching TRBD1 (5 bases). In germline, CDR1 is SGHKS, CDR2 YYEKEE (reference sequence). V lost 5 bases and J lost 0, with 12 bases in between. CDR3 length: 15 residues. Variable domain in full (rest from reference TRBV5-5 and TRBJ1-5): DAGVTQSPTHLIKTRGQQVTLRCSPISGHKSVSWYQQVLGQGPQFIFQYYEKEERGRGNFPDRFSARQFPNYSSELNVNALLLGDSALYLCASRQGLPSNQPQHFGDGTRLSIL.

With respect to this clonotype: At one end, the junction sequence differs from germline, possibly due to a read error. The chain joins TRBV9 to TRBJ1-1; D gene ambiguous. Germline lookup yields CDR1 SGDLS and CDR2 YYNGEE. This CDR3 contains 15 residues. The CDR3 sequence: CVSSVRSGMDTEAFF. CDR3 nucleotides: TGTGTCAGCAGCGTAAGGTCCGGAATGGATACTGAAGCTTTCTTT.

With respect to this clonotype: This clone may be a read error of a much larger clone one base away. The chain links TRBV28 to TRBJ1-5; 9 bases agree with TRBD1. Germline CDR1 reads MDHEN; CDR2 reads SYDVKM. This CDR3 is 16 amino acids long. In nucleotides, the CDR3 is TGTACCAGCAGTCCCCGTGGGACAGGGTACCATCAGCCCCAGCATTTT. Protein product: CTSSPRGTGYHQPQHF. Together with reference TRBV28 and TRBJ1-5, the CDR3 gives the full variable domain: DVKVTQSSRYLVKRTGEKVFLECVQDMDHENMFWYRQDPGLGLRLIYFSYDVKMKEKGDIPEGYSVSREKKERFSLILESASTNQTSMYLCTSSPRGTGYHQPQHFGDGTRLSIL.

The genes are TRBV12-3 or TRBV12-4 and TRBJ2-7; D is unclear. The CDR3 is 14 residues long. Trimming cost V 0 bases and J 4 bases, with 10 bases left between them. The CDR3: CASSLALMGYEQYF. Written as DNA, the CDR3 is TGTGCCAGCAGTTTAGCGCTAATGGGGTACGAGCAGTACTTC.

This clonotype came up a few times. The chain has TRBV20-1 and TRBJ1-5; 8 bases line up with TRBD1. The germline gives CDR1 DFQATT, CDR2 SNEGSKA (reference sequence). This CDR3 region has 15 residues. The J segment lost 3 bases and the V segment lost 2 bases, leaving 6 bases of the junction unmatched. The CDR3 loop is CSARKGTGINQPQHF. For the CDR3, the DNA is TGCAGTGCTAGAAAAGGGACAGGCATCAATCAGCCCCAGCATTTT.

This clonotype was counted a few times. The rearrangement uses TRBV29-1 and TRBJ2-7, with a possible D match to TRBD1 (6 bases). CDR1 is SQVTM and CDR2 is ANQGSEA in the germline V gene. Trimming pared 3 bases from V and 7 bases from J, leaving 16 bases between. The CDR3 loop spans 13 amino acids. The CDR3 reads CSVETGIVSEQYF. DNA for the CDR3: TGCAGCGTTGAGACAGGAATAGTTAGTGAGCAGTACTTC.

This clonotype has just a few counts. This rearrangement joins TRBV20-1 to TRBJ2-1; 11 bases agree with TRBD2. CDR3 length: 15 amino acids. V shed 2 bases and J 4 bases; nucleotides not matched to a gene: 4. Germline-derived CDR1 and CDR2 are DFQATT and SNEGSKA (reference sequence). This chain's CDR3 is CSARSRTSGYNEQFF. CDR3 coding DNA: TGCAGTGCTAGAAGTCGGACTAGCGGGTACAATGAGCAGTTCTTC.

This rearrangement joins TRBV20-1 to TRBJ2-1; 16 nucleotides match TRBD2. V gave up 6 bases and J gave up 13 bases; unmatched junction bases: 18. The V gene's germline CDR1 is DFQATT and CDR2 SNEGSKA (reference sequence). This CDR3 contains 17 residues. CDR3 nucleotide sequence: TGCAGTGCCCGCCTTCCCCGGGGACTAGCGGGAGGGCCCGGTCAGTTCTTC. Its protein is CSARLPRGLAGGPGQFF.

This sequence joins TRBV10-3 and TRBJ2-3; D is unclear. In germline, CDR1 is ENHRY, CDR2 SYGVKD. Trimming removed 0 bases from V and 2 bases from J, with 9 bases in between. CDR3 length equals 15 residues. The CDR3 loop reads CAISESPTITDTQYF. The CDR3 DNA sequence: TGTGCCATCAGTGAGTCCCCTACCATCACAGATACGCAGTATTTT.

This clonotype was seen only a few times. CDR3 coding DNA: TGTGCCAGCAGCTATTTGCAGGCAGATACGCAGTATTTT. It encodes CASSYLQADTQYF. V is TRBV7-8 and J is TRBJ2-3; the D is unclear. Trimming shortened V by 4 bases and J by 4 bases, and 9 bases separated the two germline ends. Germline CDR1 is SGHVS and CDR2 is FQNEAQ. The CDR3 extends over 13 amino acids.

The CDR3 region has the DNA TGTGCCAGCAGGTTAAGGGGGCCCACTGAAGCTTTCTTT. It translates to CASRLRGPTEAFF. The V gene is TRBV2, the J gene TRBJ1-1; TRBD1 matches at 7 bases. CDR3 length: 13 residues. Germline V gene lookup returns CDR1 SNHLY and CDR2 FYNNEI. J lost 4 bases, V lost 6 bases, and 5 bases had no gene match.

The V and J genes are TRBV9 and TRBJ2-5, with D perhaps TRBD2 (6 bases). V was shortened by 0 bases and J by 5 bases, with 14 bases between the two germline ends. Germline CDR1 reads SGDLS; CDR2 reads YYNGEE. CDR3 size: 15 residues. As DNA, the CDR3 is TGTGCCAGCAGCGTAGAAGGCGGGAAAGGGGAGACCCAGTACTTC. Its translation: CASSVEGGKGETQYF.

This clonotype was recorded at least ten times. V gene TRBV3-1 combines with J gene TRBJ2-7, with 9 positions matching TRBD1. The CDR3 has 17 residues. The trim removed 4 bases at V and 3 bases at J, leaving 13 bases unmatched. CDR1 LGHDT and CDR2 YNNKEL come from the germline V gene (reference sequence). The CDR3 reads CASSPTATTGGNYEQYF. Here the CDR3 DNA reads TGTGCCAGCAGCCCAACGGCGACAACAGGGGGCAACTACGAGCAGTACTTC.

This clonotype appeared a few times. V is TRBV9 and J is TRBJ2-1; 8 bases are shared with TRBD1. In germline, CDR1 is SGDLS, CDR2 YYNGEE. The CDR3 has 12 amino acids. The V and J ends lost 1 base and 10 bases, in that order; junction bases with no gene match: 1. CDR3 nucleotide sequence: TGTGCCAGCAGCGTAACAGGGGGAGAGCAGTTCTTC. Encoded protein: CASSVTGGEQFF. Using reference TRBV9 and TRBJ2-1 for the parts outside the CDR3, the full variable domain is DSGVTQTPKHLITATGQRVTLRCSPRSGDLSVYWYQQSLDQGLQFLIQYYNGEERAKGNILERFSAQQFPDLHSELNLSSLELGDSALYFCASSVTGGEQFFGPGTRLTVL.

The V gene is TRBV12-3 or TRBV12-4, the J gene TRBJ1-3; 7 bases fit TRBD1. The CDR3 spans 15 residues. The J segment lost 2 bases and the V segment lost 1 base, leaving 2 bases of the junction unmatched. CDR3 in amino acids: CASSLGQGPGNTIYF. As DNA, the CDR3 is TGTGCCAGCAGTTTAGGACAGGGCCCTGGAAACACCATATATTTT.

Only a few counts were recorded for this clonotype. V is TRBV7-9 and J is TRBJ2-3; the D gene is possibly TRBD1 (6 bases). Trimming took 1 base from V and 8 from J, leaving 13 bases between them. This CDR3 contains 14 residues. Germline CDR1 is SEHNR and CDR2 is FQNEAQ (reference sequence). The DNA of the CDR3 is TGTGCCAGCAGCTTAGACCTCCGGGACATTACGCAGTATTTT. Translated: CASSLDLRDITQYF.

The V call is TRBV28, the J call TRBJ1-1, with 7 nucleotides matching TRBD1. Germline V lookup: CDR1 MDHEN, CDR2 SYDVKM. The CDR3 is 15 residues long. The trim removed 5 bases at V and 6 bases at J, leaving 12 bases unmatched. CDR3 loop: CASSTITGASSEAFF. CDR3 DNA sequence: TGTGCCAGCAGTACCATCACAGGGGCGTCTTCTGAAGCTTTCTTT. Using reference TRBV28 and TRBJ1-1 for the parts outside the CDR3, the full variable domain is DVKVTQSSRYLVKRTGEKVFLECVQDMDHENMFWYRQDPGLGLRLIYFSYDVKMKEKGDIPEGYSVSREKKERFSLILESASTNQTSMYLCASSTITGASSEAFFGQGTRLTVV.

The rearrangement links TRBV7-8 to TRBJ2-3; D possibly corresponds to TRBD2 (7 bases). The V and J ends lost 4 bases and 6 bases respectively, with 11 bases between them. The CDR3 length is 13 residues. Germline assignment: CDR1 SGHVS and CDR2 FQNEAQ. CDR3 region: CASSYRGADTQYF. As DNA, the CDR3 is TGTGCCAGCAGCTACCGGGGGGCGGATACGCAGTATTTT.

This clonotype was detected many times. The J gene is TRBJ1-2, the V gene TRBV24-1; D might be TRBD1 (6 bases). The germline V gene encodes CDR1 KGHDR and CDR2 SFDVKD. This CDR3 contains 13 residues. Trimming removed 3 bases from V and 8 bases from J, with 12 bases in between. The CDR3 DNA sequence: TGTGCCACCAGTGATCGGCAGGGGAGAGGCTACACCTTC. Translating it yields CATSDRQGRGYTF.

V usage is TRBV6-1 and J usage is TRBJ2-2, with 9 bases identical to TRBD1. The CDR3 consists of 13 residues. J was trimmed by 8 bases and V by 6 bases; bases with no gene match: 4. Germline CDR1 and CDR2: MNHNS and SASEGT. CDR3 sequence reads: CASSGTGSGELFF. As DNA, the CDR3 is TGTGCCAGCAGCGGGACAGGGTCAGGGGAGCTGTTTTTT.

The V and J genes are TRBV7-2 and TRBJ2-7; 9 bases map to TRBD2. This CDR3 region has 15 residues. The germline CDR1 and CDR2 sequences are SGHTA and FQGNSA. Unmatched junction bases numbered 5, after V lost 2 bases and J lost 3 bases. The CDR3 region is CASSLIAGEGYEQYF. DNA of the CDR3: TGTGCCAGCAGCTTAATAGCGGGAGAGGGCTACGAGCAGTACTTC.

There are a few counts of this clonotype. The chain couples TRBV7-2 to TRBJ2-2; the D gene is possibly TRBD2 (5 bases). CDR3 length: 16 amino acids. The germline CDR1 and CDR2 sequences are SGHTA and FQGNSA. V lost 5 bases to trimming and J lost 1 base, with 14 bases between them. The DNA of the CDR3 is TGTGCCAGCAGCGGAGATCCGGGAATGAACACCGGGGAGCTGTTTTTT. Its translation: CASSGDPGMNTGELFF.

There are many counts of this clonotype. The V call is TRBV5-1, the J call TRBJ1-2; no definite D call. The CDR3 has 12 amino acids. The V and J ends lost 1 base and 6 bases respectively, with 7 bases between them. The V gene's germline CDR1 is SGHRS and CDR2 YFSETQ. The CDR3, as DNA: TGCGCCAGCAGCTTGTACGGGAATGGCTACACCTTC. Protein sequence: CASSLYGNGYTF.

This clonotype has at least ten counts. The chain has TRBV4-2 and TRBJ2-5, with 10 bases lining up with TRBD2. The CDR3 covers 16 residues. The germline V gene encodes CDR1 LGHNA and CDR2 YNFKEQ. Unmatched junction bases numbered 8, after V lost 3 bases and J lost 4 bases. As DNA, the CDR3 is TGTGCCAGCAGCCAGGAAGCTAGCGGGGGACTAGAGACCCAGTACTTC. Its translation is CASSQEASGGLETQYF.

CDR3 nucleotide sequence: TGTGCCAGCAGTTCCGCAGGGTCGGGCACCGGGGAGCTGTTTTTT. Translation: CASSSAGSGTGELFF. V and J are TRBV6-5 and TRBJ2-2, with D tentatively TRBD1 (5 bases). V lost 4 bases and J 4 bases, leaving 13 bases between the germline ends. From germline, CDR1 is MNHEY and CDR2 SVGAGI. This CDR3 comprises 15 residues.

This chain joins TRBV20-1 and TRBJ1-5; 7 bases map to TRBD1. The V gene end was trimmed by 1 base and the J gene end by 8 bases; junction bases not matched to a gene: 14. This CDR3 is 16 amino acids long. CDR1 and CDR2 (germline): DFQATT, SNEGSKA (reference sequence). CDR3 in amino acids: CSARVLGRTGSEPQHF. CDR3 sequence (DNA): TGCAGTGCTAGAGTTTTGGGTAGGACAGGTTCAGAGCCCCAGCATTTT.

This clonotype was seen repeatedly, ten times or more. The chain links TRBV5-1 to TRBJ2-1, with D possibly TRBD2 on 6 matching bases. V lost 4 bases and J lost 9, with 8 bases in between. This CDR3 has 11 amino acids. The germline V gene encodes CDR1 SGHRS and CDR2 YFSETQ. CDR3 region: CASSASVEQFF. As DNA, the CDR3 is TGCGCCAGCAGCGCTAGCGTTGAGCAGTTCTTC.

V and J are TRBV28 and TRBJ1-1, with 9 bases lining up with TRBD1. V was pared by 7 bases and J by 8 bases, with 8 bases of the junction left unmatched. The CDR3 is 13 residues long. In germline, CDR1 is MDHEN, CDR2 SYDVKM. CDR3 DNA sequence: TGTGCCAGCATTCCGGGACAGGGCTCCGAAGCTTTCTTT. This translates into CASIPGQGSEAFF.

The V and J genes are TRBV29-1 and TRBJ2-5; D may be TRBD1 (6 bases). Germline values: CDR1 SQVTM, CDR2 ANQGSEA. The CDR3 covers 13 residues. Trimming stripped 4 bases from V and 2 bases from J, with 11 bases between. The CDR3 DNA reads as TGCAGCGTTGGAGGACAGCCTCAAGAGACCCAGTACTTC. Protein: CSVGGQPQETQYF.